The next 29 T cell receptor beta chains were all read from a single sample in a study of cytomegalovirus exposure and HLA in healthy donors. Vbeta (60) and Jbeta (13) primers were used in the PCR. Libraries were prepared by immunoSEQ multiplex PCR; TCRdb keeps only in-frame clonotypes and omits some of them. The table has about 120,000 clones, over 6.5% seen once. Sequencing was performed on PBMCs. These receptors all come from a woman between 40 and 55 years old in good health and CMV-seropositive.

This chain's CDR3 is CASSFAASGGDEQYF. CDR3 sequence (DNA): TGTGCCAGCAGCTTCGCGGCCAGCGGGGGGGACGAGCAGTACTTC. This sequence joins TRBV7-2 and TRBJ2-7; 10 nucleotides align to TRBD2. V gave up 3 bases and J gave up 5 bases; unmatched junction bases: 7. Germline V gives CDR1 SGHTA, CDR2 FQGNSA. This CDR3 has 15 amino acids.

This clone was observed a handful of times. V and J are TRBV6-6 and TRBJ2-7; TRBD1 aligns across 12 bases. CDR3 size: 15 residues. The trim removed 5 bases at V and 2 bases at J, leaving 4 bases unmatched. Per the germline V gene, CDR1 is MNHNY and CDR2 is SVGAGI (reference sequence). In DNA form, the CDR3 reads TGTGCCAGCAGTCCCGGGACAGGGGGCCCCTACGAGCAGTACTTC. It is translated as CASSPGTGGPYEQYF.

This clone has just a few counts. V is TRBV2 and J is TRBJ1-2; the D is unclear. Looked up from germline, CDR1 is SNHLY and CDR2 is FYNNEI. V was clipped by 4 bases and J by 3 bases, with 12 bases between them. The CDR3 totals 14 residues. DNA for the CDR3: TGTGCCAGCAGTGCAGTAAGACTGGACTATGGCTACACCTTC. It codes for CASSAVRLDYGYTF.

This clone was seen more than once but under ten times. The V and J genes are TRBV5-6 and TRBJ1-1; possible D gene TRBD1, 5 bases. Germline CDR1 is SGHDT and CDR2 is YYEEEE. Trimming took off 4 bases at V and 7 bases at J, with 11 bases between the two ends. The CDR3 is 12 residues long. The chain's CDR3 is CASSLRVGEAFF. Written as DNA, the CDR3 is TGTGCCAGCAGCCTCAGGGTTGGTGAAGCTTTCTTT.

This clone was detected only a few times. The chain links TRBV27 to TRBJ2-1, with 9 bases aligning to TRBD2. V dropped 1 base and J dropped 5; count of bases not matched to a gene: 6. The CDR3 loop spans 16 amino acids. Per the germline V gene, CDR1 is MNHEY and CDR2 is SMNVEV (reference sequence). CDR3 sequence reads: CASSLLAGVRHNEQFF. The CDR3 bases are TGTGCCAGCAGTTTATTAGCGGGGGTGCGCCACAATGAGCAGTTCTTC.

This clone has only a few counts. The V call is TRBV6-5, the J call TRBJ1-2; no clear D. The germline gives CDR1 MNHEY, CDR2 SVGAGI. The CDR3 runs to 12 residues. V lost 6 bases and J 5 bases, leaving 10 bases between the germline ends. CDR3 in DNA: TGTGCCAGCAGAAGATCGGGGTATGGCTACACCTTC. Amino acids: CASRRSGYGYTF.

This clone was counted between two and nine times. V usage is TRBV7-2 and J usage is TRBJ2-2; tentatively, D is TRBD2 (5 bases). The CDR3 totals 17 residues. Trimming took off 5 bases at V and 1 base at J, with 17 bases between the two ends. Germline CDR1 and CDR2: SGHTA and FQGNSA. Here the CDR3 reads CASSPISSRWNTGELFF. The CDR3 DNA sequence: TGTGCCAGCAGCCCTATCTCTAGCCGCTGGAACACCGGGGAGCTGTTTTTT.

The CDR3 loop reads CASSQGEAGSEAFF. The CDR3 coding sequence is TGTGCCAGCAGCCAAGGTGAGGCAGGGTCTGAAGCTTTCTTT. J is TRBJ1-1 and V is TRBV4-2; possibly TRBD1 for D (5 bases). The length of the CDR3 is 14 residues. Deletions cut 1 base from V and 6 bases from J, with 12 bases between. Per the germline V gene, CDR1 is LGHNA and CDR2 is YNFKEQ.

This sequence joins TRBV6-1 and TRBJ2-7, with 10 nucleotides matching TRBD2. J lost 1 base, V lost 11 bases, and 11 bases had no gene match. There are 15 residues in the CDR3. Germline lookup yields CDR1 MNHNS and CDR2 SASEGT. The CDR3 DNA reads as TGTGCCGGGAGATGGAGCGGGGGGGGGTCCTACGAGCAGTACTTC. This sequence encodes CAGRWSGGGSYEQYF.

This clone was picked up a small number of times. The rearrangement joins TRBV28 to TRBJ1-4; TRBD1 matches at 7 bases. The CDR3 contains 15 residues. The V segment lost 5 bases and the J segment 5 bases; nucleotides outside the gene matches: 8. Germline values: CDR1 MDHEN, CDR2 SYDVKM. CDR3 coding DNA: TGTGCCAGCAGTCCCGGGACAGCGGAAAATGAAAAACTGTTTTTT. Residues: CASSPGTAENEKLFF.

This clone was seen only a few times. This chain links TRBV10-3 with TRBJ2-1, with TRBD1 identical over 7 bases. V lost 2 bases and J lost 6; bases outside the gene matches: 4. CDR1 and CDR2 from the germline V gene are ENHRY and SYGVKD. The CDR3 is 14 residues long. The CDR3 protein is CAISEHSGGNEQFF. DNA of the CDR3: TGTGCCATCAGTGAGCACTCAGGGGGCAATGAGCAGTTCTTC.

The chain carries TRBV6-1 and TRBJ2-7; a possible D gene is TRBD2 (6 bases). Trimming cost V 4 bases and J 4 bases, with 17 bases left between them. CDR1 and CDR2 from the germline V gene are MNHNS and SASEGT. The CDR3 is 15 amino acids. The CDR3 spells CASSGTDGLTYEQYF. The CDR3 DNA reads TGTGCCAGCAGTGGTACGGATGGACTAACGTACGAGCAGTACTTC.

The V gene is TRBV5-1, the J gene TRBJ2-3; 7 nucleotides match TRBD1. CDR1 and CDR2 (germline): SGHRS, YFSETQ. V shed 3 bases, J shed 0 bases, and the junction held 4 bases outside the gene matches. This CDR3 comprises 15 residues. CDR3 DNA: TGCGCCAGCAGCTACAGGGGTTCTAGCACAGATACGCAGTATTTT. Translating it yields CASSYRGSSTDTQYF.

The rearrangement joins TRBV15 to TRBJ1-2; the D gene is possibly TRBD1 (5 bases). Germline CDR1 and CDR2: LNHNV and YYDKDF (reference sequence). Trimming left V 0 bases short and J 3 bases short, with 11 bases between. The CDR3 is 15 residues long. CDR3 in DNA: TGTGCCACCAGCAGAGATAGGCAGGGTCACTATGGCTACACCTTC. Its protein is CATSRDRQGHYGYTF.

The genes are TRBV6-1 and TRBJ1-2; tentative D call: TRBD1 (6 bases). This CDR3 has 12 residues. V was clipped by 7 bases and J by 2 bases, with 8 bases between them. The V gene's germline CDR1 is MNHNS and CDR2 SASEGT. CDR3: CASTGGNYGYTF. CDR3 DNA: TGTGCCAGCACTGGGGGCAACTATGGCTACACCTTC.

The J gene is TRBJ2-1, the V gene TRBV7-6; 10 bases map to TRBD2. The CDR3 loop spans 18 amino acids. The ends lost 1 base at V and 5 bases at J; junction bases unmatched: 11. Germline V gene lookup returns CDR1 SGHVS and CDR2 FNYEAQ. The CDR3 DNA sequence: TGTGCCAGCAGCTTAGAACAGCGGGGGGGCGGGGAAAACAATGAGCAGTTCTTC. Protein sequence: CASSLEQRGGGENNEQFF.

Of note for this clone: This specimen includes other DNA sequences encoding the same CDR3. This chain connects TRBV29-1 to TRBJ1-1; D is undetermined. V gave up 5 bases and J gave up 1 base, with 5 bases separating them. This CDR3 has 11 amino acids. Germline V lookup: CDR1 SQVTM, CDR2 ANQGSEA. The CDR3 region is CSVTKNTEAFF. The CDR3 coding sequence is TGCAGCGTTACAAAGAACACTGAAGCTTTCTTT.

The V call is TRBV5-6, the J call TRBJ2-1; a possible D gene is TRBD1 (6 bases). V lost 7 bases, J lost 9 bases, and 26 bases lay in between. The CDR3 is made up of 16 amino acids. Germline loops: CDR1 SGHDT, CDR2 YYEEEE. The CDR3 spells CASLGRGGPVVFEQFF. The CDR3 DNA reads TGTGCCAGCTTGGGCCGAGGGGGTCCCGTGGTGTTTGAGCAGTTCTTC.

This clone appeared a few times. J is TRBJ2-3 and V is TRBV4-1; 8 bases match TRBD2. The V gene's germline CDR1 is MGHRA and CDR2 YSYEKL. This CDR3 spans 17 amino acids. The J segment lost 1 base and the V segment lost 0 bases, leaving 6 bases of the junction unmatched. The CDR3 reads CASSQDLAGRGTDTQYF. The CDR3 region has the DNA TGCGCCAGCAGCCAAGACCTCGCCGGGAGGGGCACAGATACGCAGTATTTT.

The chain links TRBV27 to TRBJ1-6; 12 bases match TRBD1. With 7 bases clipped from V and 7 bases from J, the junction kept 8 bases outside the gene matches. This CDR3 contains 16 residues. Germline CDR1 MNHEY, CDR2 SMNVEV (reference sequence). In DNA form, the CDR3 reads TGTGCCAGCACCCCCTCCGGGACAGGGGGCAATTCACCCCTCCACTTT. Its translation is CASTPSGTGGNSPLHF.

On this clone itself: Other nucleotide sequences from this sample produce the same CDR3. J is TRBJ1-2 and V is TRBV6-5; TRBD1 matches at 7 bases. CDR1 and CDR2 (germline): MNHEY, SVGAGI. The J segment lost 5 bases and the V segment lost 5 bases, leaving 5 bases of the junction unmatched. The CDR3 is made up of 13 amino acids. The CDR3 reads CASSRDRTYGYTF. As DNA, the CDR3 is TGTGCCAGCAGTCGGGACAGAACTTATGGCTACACCTTC.

The genes are TRBV2 and TRBJ1-1; D unclear. V gave up 9 bases and J gave up 3 bases, with 14 bases separating them. Germline loops: CDR1 SNHLY, CDR2 FYNNEI. This CDR3 spans 13 amino acids. CDR3 DNA: TGTGCCAGTCAAAGCGTCCGAGACACTGAAGCTTTCTTT. Translation: CASQSVRDTEAFF. Full variable domain (missing parts from reference TRBV2 and TRBJ1-1): EPEVTQTPSHQVTQMGQEVILRCVPISNHLYFYWYRQILGQKVEFLVSFYNNEISEKSEIFDDQFSVERPDGSNFTLKIRSTKLEDSAMYFCASQSVRDTEAFFGQGTRLTVV.

The sample holds a few counts of this clone. The CDR3 loop reads CASKLGYGGMNTEAFF. Here the CDR3 DNA reads TGTGCCAGCAAGCTTGGGTACGGGGGGATGAACACTGAAGCTTTCTTT. J is TRBJ1-1 and V is TRBV5-6, with a tentative D call TRBD1 (5 bases). Trimming removed 6 bases at V and 0 bases at J, with 18 bases between. This CDR3 region has 16 residues. Germline values: CDR1 SGHDT, CDR2 YYEEEE.

The V call is TRBV7-9, the J call TRBJ1-5; TRBD1 matches 10 bases. J lost 5 bases, V lost 1 base, and 5 bases had no gene match. Germline V gene lookup returns CDR1 SEHNR and CDR2 FQNEAQ (reference sequence). There are 16 residues in the CDR3. The CDR3 protein is CASSLGQGQGYQPQHF. The CDR3 DNA reads TGTGCCAGCAGCTTAGGTCAGGGACAGGGGTATCAGCCCCAGCATTTT.

This clone has more than one count but fewer than ten. The V and J genes are TRBV6-1 and TRBJ2-1, with D possibly being TRBD2 (7 bases). The CDR3 length is 15 residues. CDR1 MNHNS and CDR2 SASEGT come from the germline V gene. The V end lost 6 bases, the J end lost 7 bases, and 19 bases lay between the germline ends. The CDR3 is CASRGGLARGNEQFF. As DNA, the CDR3 is TGTGCCAGCAGGGGGGGGCTAGCCCGTGGGAATGAGCAGTTCTTC.

J is TRBJ1-2 and V is TRBV19; 7 nucleotides line up with TRBD1. The CDR3 runs to 15 residues. Germline loops: CDR1 LNHDA, CDR2 SQIVND (reference sequence). With V trimmed by 3 bases and J by 2 bases, 6 bases remained unmatched. The CDR3 reads CASSIKGALNYGYTF. In DNA, the CDR3 is TGTGCCAGTAGTATTAAGGGGGCGTTAAACTATGGCTACACCTTC.

This chain links TRBV6-4 with TRBJ2-2; 8 bases align to TRBD1. The length of the CDR3 is 13 residues. J was trimmed by 6 bases and V by 6 bases; bases with no gene match: 3. Germline V gene lookup returns CDR1 MRHNA and CDR2 SNTAGT. The CDR3 reads CASRQGDAGELFF. The CDR3 DNA is TGTGCCAGCAGACAGGGGGACGCCGGGGAGCTGTTTTTT.

This clone was seen a few times. The rearrangement joins TRBV6-6 to TRBJ1-3; 8 nucleotides line up with TRBD1. CDR3 size: 15 residues. V shed 4 bases and J 7 bases; nucleotides not matched to a gene: 9. CDR1 is MNHNY and CDR2 is SVGAGI in the germline V gene (reference sequence). CDR3 protein: CASSSGQGSVNTIYF. As DNA, the CDR3 is TGTGCCAGCAGTTCCGGACAGGGCTCCGTGAACACCATATATTTT.

The chain combines TRBV7-9 with TRBJ2-1; D possibly corresponds to TRBD1 (7 bases). This CDR3 spans 14 amino acids. CDR1 SEHNR and CDR2 FQNEAQ come from the germline V gene (reference sequence). V dropped 1 base and J dropped 8 bases, with 12 bases sitting between them. The CDR3 here is CASSLGRGRDEQFF. The CDR3 nucleotides are TGTGCCAGCAGCTTAGGGAGGGGGCGCGATGAGCAGTTCTTC.